This T cell receptor beta chain stems from a study of neurological immune-mediated disorders. Deletions cut 3 bases from V and 3 bases from J, with 13 bases between. The CDR3 spans 15 residues. Germline assignment: CDR1 SGHRS and CDR2 YFSETQ. Unsorted libraries used 2 million PBMCs kept at -80 degrees C. The cDNA was synthesized by means of template-switch 5'RACE, which was carried out with 10-nucleotide random UMIs. TCRdb itself ran the 5' RACE reads through MiXCR, one entry per CDR3 protein. The data show 36,000 or so distinct CDR3 sequences, about a tenth seen once. Comments on this clonotype: Antigen specificity is unknown.

General study points: HTLV-1-associated myelopathy showed the most TCR clonal expansion; multiple sclerosis the least, below healthy controls.

The sample was PBMCs. The chain uses TRBV5-1 and TRBJ1-3; D might be TRBD1 (5 bases). This clonotype was sampled from a woman in her 30s with HTLV-1-associated myelopathy (HAM/TSP). The CDR3 nucleotides are TGCGCCAGCAGCTCCCAGGGTAACAGTGGAAACACCATATATTTT. As protein: CASSSQGNSGNTIYF.